This passage covers 15 T cell receptor beta chains from one sample sequenced in a study of spatial heterogeneity in lung cancer. The time point denotes: sample taken at primary tumor resection. TCRdb redid the calling of the 5' RACE reads with MiXCR, one entry per CDR3 protein. This table has approximately 11,000 distinct CDR3 sequences, 5.5% to 7% appearing once. Sequences were derived from PBMCs, sampled at surgery. Receptor source: a male donor with early-stage non-small cell lung cancer.

By share of the sample, this clonotype is medium-sized. The V gene is TRBV6-2 or TRBV6-3, the J gene TRBJ2-6, with a possible D match to TRBD1 (6 bases). V was trimmed by 4 bases and J by 0 bases, leaving 10 bases between them. The germline V gene has CDR1 MNHEY and CDR2 SVGEGT. The CDR3 is 16 amino acids. CDR3 residues: CASSSYRDSGANVLTF. CDR3 DNA: TGTGCCAGCAGTTCTTACAGGGACTCTGGGGCCAACGTCCTGACTTTC.

This clonotype was seen more than once but under ten times. The V gene is TRBV18, the J gene TRBJ2-4; 7 nucleotides match TRBD1. With 3 bases clipped from V and 15 bases from J, the junction kept 11 bases outside the gene matches. CDR3 length equals 13 residues. The germline V gene encodes CDR1 KGHSH and CDR2 LQKENI. The CDR3 reads CASSPARTGRGYF. CDR3 nucleotides: TGTGCCAGCTCACCCGCCCGGACAGGCCGAGGGTACTTC. Drawing the rest from reference TRBV18 and TRBJ2-4, the complete variable domain is NAGVMQNPRHLVRRRGQEARLRCSPMKGHSHVYWYRQLPEEGLKFMVYLQKENIIDESGMPKERFSAEFPKEGPSILRIQQVVRGDSAAYFCASSPARTGRGYFGAGTRLSVL.

Only a few counts were recorded for this clonotype. The J gene is TRBJ2-5, the V gene TRBV7-2; maybe TRBD2 (5 bases). Germline lookup yields CDR1 SGHTA and CDR2 FQGNSA. Trimming removed 5 bases from V and 3 bases from J, with 22 bases in between. This CDR3 is built from 17 residues. Here the CDR3 DNA reads TGTGCCAGCAGCCAGGAGGTCAGCGAATATAGGGAAGAGACCCAGTACTTC. This encodes CASSQEVSEYREETQYF.

On this clonotype itself: A clone one base away is much larger, so this may be a read error. Written as DNA, the CDR3 is TGTACCAGCTCACCGCGGGTGTCTGGGGACAATGAGCAGTTCTTC. It yields the protein CTSSPRVSGDNEQFF. The genes are TRBV18 and TRBJ2-1; D is perhaps TRBD2 (5 bases). The CDR3 is 15 amino acids. CDR1 KGHSH and CDR2 LQKENI come from the germline V gene.

The chain joins TRBV5-4 to TRBJ2-7, with TRBD1 identical over 9 bases. Germline loops: CDR1 SGHNT, CDR2 YYREEE (reference sequence). This CDR3 region has 14 residues. J gave up 4 bases and V 1 base, and 3 bases lay outside the gene matches. CDR3 loop: CASSLWGQGYEQYF. The CDR3 bases are TGTGCCAGCAGCTTGTGGGGACAGGGTTACGAGCAGTACTTC.

This clonotype was detected many times. The J gene is TRBJ2-3, the V gene TRBV30; perhaps TRBD1 as D (6 bases). V shed 2 bases and J shed 3 bases, with 6 bases lying between them. The CDR3 has 12 residues. Germline loops: CDR1 GTSNPN, CDR2 SVGIG (reference sequence). CDR3 nucleotides: TGTGCCTGGAGTACAGGGACAGATACGCAGTATTTT. Protein product: CAWSTGTDTQYF.

This clonotype was detected ten times or more. This sequence joins TRBV5-5 and TRBJ2-1; TRBD2 agrees at 7 bases. Trimming removed 4 bases from V and 3 bases from J; junction bases left unmatched: 4. This CDR3 has 14 amino acids. Germline lookup yields CDR1 SGHKS and CDR2 YYEKEE (reference sequence). The CDR3 here is CASSQGGDYNEQFF. CDR3 coding DNA: TGTGCCAGCAGCCAGGGAGGGGACTACAATGAGCAGTTCTTC.

This clonotype was recorded many times. The chain combines TRBV7-8 with TRBJ2-1; D remains ambiguous. The V end was cut by 2 bases, the J end by 9 bases, with 11 bases between. The CDR3 loop spans 13 amino acids. In germline, CDR1 is SGHVS, CDR2 FQNEAQ. This CDR3 reads CASSLSRVGEQFF. Here the CDR3 DNA reads TGTGCCAGCAGCTTAAGCCGGGTCGGTGAGCAGTTCTTC.

The rearrangement uses TRBV20-1 and TRBJ2-2; D not resolved. The length of the CDR3 is 14 residues. Germline CDR1 is DFQATT and CDR2 is SNEGSKA (reference sequence). The V gene lost 2 bases and the J gene lost 0 bases, with 7 bases spanning the gap. CDR3 sequence: CSARFQANTGELFF. CDR3 in DNA: TGCAGTGCTAGATTCCAGGCGAACACCGGGGAGCTGTTTTTT.

This clonotype was recorded at least ten times. V gene TRBV5-1 combines with J gene TRBJ2-3, with 7 nucleotides matching TRBD2. Germline V lookup: CDR1 SGHRS, CDR2 YFSETQ. Germline trimming cut 0 bases from V and 1 base from J; bases unmatched to any gene: 2. This CDR3 spans 15 amino acids. The CDR3 loop is CASSLATSGTDTQYF. The CDR3 DNA reads TGCGCCAGCAGCTTGGCCACTAGCGGCACAGATACGCAGTATTTT.

This clonotype came up many times. The chain has TRBV12-3 or TRBV12-4 and TRBJ1-1; D possibly corresponds to TRBD1 (6 bases). The V gene lost 8 bases and the J gene lost 0 bases, with 10 bases spanning the gap. The CDR3 is made up of 13 amino acids. The CDR3 here is CASGGTLNTEAFF. In DNA form, the CDR3 reads TGTGCCAGCGGCGGGACACTGAACACTGAAGCTTTCTTT.

This clonotype is medium-sized by share. The chain carries TRBV29-1 and TRBJ2-5; either TRBD1 or TRBD2 may fit D (5 bases each). The CDR3 is 15 amino acids. CDR1 is SQVTM, CDR2 ANQGSEA, per germline. V gave up 4 bases and J gave up 4 bases, with 19 bases separating them. The CDR3 spells CSVVWAGRFLETQYF. The CDR3 DNA reads as TGCAGCGTTGTCTGGGCAGGGAGATTTTTAGAGACCCAGTACTTC.

This clonotype showed up many times. The chain combines TRBV4-2 with TRBJ1-5; perhaps TRBD1 as D (5 bases). Germline V lookup: CDR1 LGHNA, CDR2 YNFKEQ. This CDR3 is built from 15 residues. The germline V and J ends were trimmed by 0 bases and 5 bases, with 11 bases remaining between them. DNA for the CDR3: TGTGCCAGCAGCCAAGATGGGAGGGGAGATCAGCCCCAGCATTTT. Protein: CASSQDGRGDQPQHF.

Notes on this clonotype: Being one base from a much bigger clone, this may be a read error. This sequence joins TRBV3-1 and TRBJ1-1; D not certain. CDR1 is LGHDT and CDR2 is YNNKEL in the germline V gene (reference sequence). There are 13 residues in the CDR3. CDR3 amino acids: CASNQGERTEAFF. Written as DNA, the CDR3 is TGTGCCAGCAACCAAGGCGAAAGGACTGAAGCTTTCTTT.

A word on this clonotype: One end of the junction does not line up with germline, which may come from a read error. The rearrangement joins TRBV2 to TRBJ2-7, with 10 bases fitting TRBD1. The CDR3 is made up of 15 amino acids. Germline CDR1 SNHLY, CDR2 FYNNEI. The CDR3 nucleotides are TGTGCCAGCAATGAAGGGACAGGGGAATCCTACGAGCAGTACTTC. Translating it yields CASNEGTGESYEQYF.